This T cell receptor (beta chain) was identified in a study of shared clonotypes between healthy human individuals (dated by TCRdb to about 2020). Regarding the study in general: A few men and a couple of women, aged 18 to 49 years, made up the cohort. For each donor, three plates each were used for CD4 naive and CD4 memory, two plates were used for CD8 naive, and one plate was used for CD8 memory. Blood TCR repertoires of 5 or 6 healthy adults were deeply sequenced to estimate repertoire size and the extent of clonotype sharing between individuals. Different laboratories and diverse techniques were used to prepare libraries and sequence TCR repertoires, to increase sequencing depth and limit assay-specific biases. Each donor's leukapheresis produced roughly between about 0.9 and 9.5 billion PBMCs. The research as a whole found: Sampling was restricted to blood, and TCR repertoires in tissues likely differ from the TCR repertoires found in blood. When four donors were compared, the shared fraction of clonotypes was around 4.6% for naive CD4, over 3% for naive CD8, about 2.4% for memory CD4, and less than 0.5% for memory CD8. Because the study included a small number of donors, the genetic and exposure-history diversity represented was limited. Even with the large sequencing depth, rarefaction of the sorted-subset datasets indicated that sequencing was incomplete. Pairwise subsampling indicated that sequencing depth was expected to affect the degree of clonotype sharing among donors. Larger estimated clonotype richness was generally found for naive subsets than for memory subsets. Compared with non-shared clonotypes, clonotypes shared by all four sorted-subset donors had higher generation probabilities.

Reading from cysteine to phenylalanine, the CDR3 counts 16 amino acids. CDR3 DNA is the only sequence kept; it has 48 bases, read in frame from the first base. CDR1 and CDR2 (LNHDA, SQIVND) derive from the germline V gene (reference sequence). V has 6 bases trimmed and J has 5 bases trimmed; junction bases matching no gene number 6. Using the deep immunoSEQ assay, TCR CDR3 regions were amplified from genomic DNA by multiplex PCR. For each cell subset, the extracted genomic DNA was distributed evenly across all wells of several immunoSEQ 96-well plates, and each plate served as one replicate. For sorted subsets, each replicate PCR was loaded with roughly 190 ng genomic DNA, equivalent to about 30,000 T cell genomes. The purified libraries were quantified using a Qubit 3.0 fluorometer, sized with a Bioanalyzer 2100, and then quantified again using the KAPA Library Quantification kit. Every immunoSEQ 96-well plate was sequenced on a separate single-read 150-cycle Illumina NextSeq 550 flow cell. Per the original workflow: Because the immunoSEQ output included only junctional sequences and no quality scores, the filtering could not be the same as the filtering used for full-length reads. Sequences were annotated with PyIR, a Python wrapper for IgBLAST v1.9, using IMGT germline references to assign V/J genes and CDR3. Reads with weak V/J assignments (E-value above 1e-6), missing CDR3, stop codons, out-of-frame junctions, or ambiguous translated residues were removed. V3J clonotypes were defined as sequences sharing the same inferred V gene, J gene, and CDR3 amino acid sequence. To compute the percentage overlap between repertoires, the number of shared unique clonotypes was divided by the size of the smaller repertoire. Three approaches were used to assess repertoire richness: RTK rarefaction, the Chao1 estimator, and Recon v2.1 estimates of unobserved clonotypes. OLGA was used to compute generation probabilities for all TCRbeta clonotypes that the gDNA method yielded from four donors. The table comes from immuneACCESS by way of TCRdb, which keeps in-frame sequences with V and J called. Part of the clones is missing from these tables; in studies checked, under half for an unresolved V gene and the rest for unknown reasons. The V and J calls and clone size come from that table; D and trimming were worked out from the DNA. This sample gives about 2.4 million clones in total; approximately 93% of them show up just once. The top ten hold around 0.4% of the sample.

Donors were healthy HIV-negative adults with no recently reported acute infections or vaccinations. Every donor was a Caucasian adult residing in Nashville, Tennessee, USA. Magnetic negative selection was used to enrich CD4+ T cells, after which naive cells were positively selected on CD45RA and the negative fraction became the memory subset. After blood collection by leukapheresis, PBMCs were isolated using Ficoll-Histopaque density gradient centrifugation and then cryopreserved in the vapor phase of liquid nitrogen. Analytical flow cytometry was used to check the purity and quantity of each magnetically sorted T cell population. Genomic DNA was isolated from every sorted fraction and measured by UV absorbance on a Nanodrop 2000c. Comments on this clone: The clone's antigen remains unknown. Base qualities were left out, and no much larger clone turns up one base away.

Sequencing used naive CD4+ T cells from PBMCs. In the paper's terms, the cell subset or site label means: CD45RA+ positively selected. This sequence originates from a man aged 18 to 29 in good health. Some clones in this sample may be carry-over from other donors' samples. The rearrangement combines TRBV19 with TRBJ2-2; TRBD2 matches 13 bases in the middle. For the CDR3, the sequence is CASSRLAGGRTGELFF. The DNA sequence is TGTGCCAGTAGCCGACTAGCGGGAGGACGTACCGGGGAGCTGTTTTTT.